This T cell receptor (beta chain) appears in the sequencing data of a study of blood T cell repertoires in COVID-19. The CDR3 covers 11 residues. Deletions cut 3 bases from V and 5 bases from J, with 3 bases between. In germline, CDR1 is PRHDT, CDR2 FYEKMQ (reference sequence). Authors' processing steps: The authors estimated nucleated cell counts from reference gene primer amplification. Clones were sequenced by immunoSEQ multiplex PCR, and TCRdb holds only the in-frame ones, with some missing. Clone size and V and J calls were adopted from that table, with D and trimming inferred from the DNA. The table includes over 450,000 clones, 89% detected once.

The chain carries TRBV13 and TRBJ2-3; no clear D. Source material: peripheral blood. The origin of this receptor is a man between 18 and 35 years old with COVID-19, enrolled during active disease. In DNA form, the CDR3 reads TGTGCCAGCAGCTTTAGAGATACGCAGTATTTT. It codes for CASSFRDTQYF.